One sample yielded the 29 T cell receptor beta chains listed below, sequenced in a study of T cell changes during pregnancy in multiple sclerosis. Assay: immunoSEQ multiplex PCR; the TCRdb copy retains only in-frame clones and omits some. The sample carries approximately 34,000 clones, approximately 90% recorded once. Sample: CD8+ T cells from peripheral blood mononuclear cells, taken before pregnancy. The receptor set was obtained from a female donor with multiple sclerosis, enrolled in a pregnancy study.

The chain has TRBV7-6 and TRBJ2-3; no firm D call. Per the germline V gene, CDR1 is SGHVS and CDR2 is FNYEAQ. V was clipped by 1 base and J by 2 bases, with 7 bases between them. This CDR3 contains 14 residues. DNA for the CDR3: TGTGCCAGCAGCTTAGGCGGAGACACAGATACGCAGTATTTT. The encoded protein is CASSLGGDTDTQYF.

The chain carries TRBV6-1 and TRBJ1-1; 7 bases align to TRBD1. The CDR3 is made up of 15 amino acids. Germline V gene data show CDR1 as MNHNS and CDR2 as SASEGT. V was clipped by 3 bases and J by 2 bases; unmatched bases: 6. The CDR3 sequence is CASSDAGTVNTEAFF. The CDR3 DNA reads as TGTGCCAGCAGTGACGCCGGGACAGTAAACACTGAAGCTTTCTTT.

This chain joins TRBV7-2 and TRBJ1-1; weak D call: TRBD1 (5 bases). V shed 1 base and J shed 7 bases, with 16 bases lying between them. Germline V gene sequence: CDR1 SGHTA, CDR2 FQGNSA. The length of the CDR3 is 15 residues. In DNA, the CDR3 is TGTGCCAGCAGCTTAGAATTGGGGGGGAGGGATGAAGCTTTCTTT. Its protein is CASSLELGGRDEAFF. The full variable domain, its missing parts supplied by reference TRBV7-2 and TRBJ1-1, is GAGVSQSPSNKVTEKGKDVELRCDPISGHTALYWYRQSLGQGLEFLIYFQGNSAPDKSGLPSDRFSAERTGGSVSTLTIQRTQQEDSAVYLCASSLELGGRDEAFFGQGTRLTVV.

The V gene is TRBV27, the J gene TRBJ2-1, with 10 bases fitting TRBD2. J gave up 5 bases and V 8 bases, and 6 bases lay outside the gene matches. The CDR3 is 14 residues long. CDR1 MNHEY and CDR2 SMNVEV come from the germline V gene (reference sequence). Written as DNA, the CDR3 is TGTGCCAGCTCGACTAGCGGGCCTCACAATGAGCAGTTCTTC. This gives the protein CASSTSGPHNEQFF.

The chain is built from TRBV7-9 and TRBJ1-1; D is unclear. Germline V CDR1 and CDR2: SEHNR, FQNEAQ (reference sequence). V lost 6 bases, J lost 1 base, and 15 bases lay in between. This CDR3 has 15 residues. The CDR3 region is CASSGGKDANTEAFF. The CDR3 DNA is TGTGCCAGCAGTGGCGGGAAGGACGCGAACACTGAAGCTTTCTTT.

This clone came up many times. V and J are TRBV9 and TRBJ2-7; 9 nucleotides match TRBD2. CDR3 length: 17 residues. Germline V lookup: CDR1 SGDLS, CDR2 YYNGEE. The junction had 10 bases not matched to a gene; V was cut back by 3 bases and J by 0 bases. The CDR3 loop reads CASSATSGLDPSYEQYF. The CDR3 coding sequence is TGTGCCAGCAGCGCAACTAGCGGGTTGGATCCCTCCTACGAGCAGTACTTC.

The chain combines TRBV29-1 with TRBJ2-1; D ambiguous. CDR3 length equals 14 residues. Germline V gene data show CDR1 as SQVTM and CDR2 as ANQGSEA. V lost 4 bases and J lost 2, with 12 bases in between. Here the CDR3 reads CSVAGTNTYNEQFF. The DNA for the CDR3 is TGCAGCGTTGCGGGTACCAACACCTACAATGAGCAGTTCTTC.

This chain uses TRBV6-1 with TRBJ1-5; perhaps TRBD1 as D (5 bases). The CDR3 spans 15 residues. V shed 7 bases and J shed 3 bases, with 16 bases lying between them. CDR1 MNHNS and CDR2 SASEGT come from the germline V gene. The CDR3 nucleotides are TGTGCCAGCACTCCCCGTTGGGGGGTCAATCAGCCCCAGCATTTT. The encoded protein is CASTPRWGVNQPQHF.

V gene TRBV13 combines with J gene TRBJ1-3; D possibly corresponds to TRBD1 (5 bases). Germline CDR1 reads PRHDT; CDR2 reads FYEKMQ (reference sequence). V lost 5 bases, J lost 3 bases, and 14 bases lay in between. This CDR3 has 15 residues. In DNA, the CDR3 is TGTGCCAGCAGCACCAGGGAGGACCTTGGAAACACCATATATTTT. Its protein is CASSTREDLGNTIYF. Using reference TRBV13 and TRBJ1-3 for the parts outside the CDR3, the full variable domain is AAGVIQSPRHLIKEKRETATLKCYPIPRHDTVYWYQQGPGQDPQFLISFYEKMQSDKGSIPDRFSAQQFSDYHSELNMSSLELGDSALYFCASSTREDLGNTIYFGEGSWLTVV.

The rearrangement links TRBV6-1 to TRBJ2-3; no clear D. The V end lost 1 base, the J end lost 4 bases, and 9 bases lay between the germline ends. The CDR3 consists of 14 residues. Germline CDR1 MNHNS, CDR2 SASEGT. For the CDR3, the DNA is TGTGCCAGCAGTGAAGGGCCGCTCCCAGATACGCAGTATTTT. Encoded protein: CASSEGPLPDTQYF.

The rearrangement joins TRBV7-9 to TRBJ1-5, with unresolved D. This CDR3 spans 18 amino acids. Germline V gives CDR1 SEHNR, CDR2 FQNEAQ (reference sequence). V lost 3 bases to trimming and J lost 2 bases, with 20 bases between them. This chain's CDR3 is CASSFSGGPYHGNQPQHF. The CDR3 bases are TGTGCCAGCAGCTTTTCAGGCGGGCCTTATCACGGCAATCAGCCCCAGCATTTT.

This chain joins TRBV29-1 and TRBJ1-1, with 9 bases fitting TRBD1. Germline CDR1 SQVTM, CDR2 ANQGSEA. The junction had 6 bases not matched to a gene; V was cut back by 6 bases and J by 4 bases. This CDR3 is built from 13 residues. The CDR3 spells CSVGQGSSTEAFF. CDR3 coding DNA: TGCAGCGTGGGACAGGGCTCGAGCACTGAAGCTTTCTTT.

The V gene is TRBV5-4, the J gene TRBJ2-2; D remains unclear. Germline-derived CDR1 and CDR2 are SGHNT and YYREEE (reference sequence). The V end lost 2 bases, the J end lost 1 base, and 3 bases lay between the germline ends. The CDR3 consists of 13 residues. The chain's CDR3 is CASSFRNTGELFF. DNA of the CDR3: TGTGCCAGCAGCTTTAGGAACACCGGGGAGCTGTTTTTT.

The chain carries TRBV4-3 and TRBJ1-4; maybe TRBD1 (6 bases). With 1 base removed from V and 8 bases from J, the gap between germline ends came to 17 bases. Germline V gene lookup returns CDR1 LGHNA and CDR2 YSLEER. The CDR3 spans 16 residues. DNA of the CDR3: TGCGCCAGCAGCCAAGTGTTTTCAGGGGAAGGGGAAAAACTGTTTTTT. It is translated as CASSQVFSGEGEKLFF.

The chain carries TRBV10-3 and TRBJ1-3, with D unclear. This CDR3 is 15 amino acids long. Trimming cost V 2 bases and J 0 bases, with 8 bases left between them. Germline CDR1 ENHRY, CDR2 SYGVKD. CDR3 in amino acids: CAISEAGHSGNTIYF. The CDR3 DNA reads TGTGCCATCAGTGAGGCAGGCCACTCTGGAAACACCATATATTTT.

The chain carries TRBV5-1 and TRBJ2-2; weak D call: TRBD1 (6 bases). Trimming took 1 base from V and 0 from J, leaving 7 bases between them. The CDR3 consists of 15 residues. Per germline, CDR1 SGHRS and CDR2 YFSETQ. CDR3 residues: CASSLTGSNTGELFF. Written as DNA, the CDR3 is TGCGCCAGCAGCTTGACAGGGTCGAACACCGGGGAGCTGTTTTTT.

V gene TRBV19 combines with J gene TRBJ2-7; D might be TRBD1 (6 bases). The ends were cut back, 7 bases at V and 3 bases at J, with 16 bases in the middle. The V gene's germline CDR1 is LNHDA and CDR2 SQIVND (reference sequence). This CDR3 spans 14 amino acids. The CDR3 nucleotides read TGTGCCAGTACCCAGGGGCAGGACGGCTACGAGCAGTACTTC. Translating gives CASTQGQDGYEQYF.

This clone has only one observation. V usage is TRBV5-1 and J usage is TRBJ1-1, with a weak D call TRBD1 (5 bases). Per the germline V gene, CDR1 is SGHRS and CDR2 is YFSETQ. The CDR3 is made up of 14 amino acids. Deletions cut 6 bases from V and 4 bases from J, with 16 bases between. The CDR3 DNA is TGCGCCAGCAACTTAAAAGGGGAGGCCACTGAAGCTTTCTTT. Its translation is CASNLKGEATEAFF.

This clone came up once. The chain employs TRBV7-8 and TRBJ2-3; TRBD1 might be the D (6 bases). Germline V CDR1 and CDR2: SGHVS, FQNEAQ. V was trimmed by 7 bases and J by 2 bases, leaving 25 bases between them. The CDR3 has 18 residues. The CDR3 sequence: CASTQYGPRGQITDTQYF. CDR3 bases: TGTGCCAGCACCCAATACGGCCCGAGGGGACAAATCACAGATACGCAGTATTTT. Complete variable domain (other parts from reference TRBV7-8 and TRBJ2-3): GAGVSQSPRYKVAKRGQDVALRCDPISGHVSLFWYQQALGQGPEFLTYFQNEAQLDKSGLPSDRFFAERPEGSVSTLKIQRTQQEDSAVYLCASTQYGPRGQITDTQYFGPGTRLTVL.

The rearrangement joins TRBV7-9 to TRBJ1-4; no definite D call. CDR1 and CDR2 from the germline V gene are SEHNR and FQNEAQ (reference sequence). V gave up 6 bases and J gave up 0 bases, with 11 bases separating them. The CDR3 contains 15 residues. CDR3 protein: CASRLSGTTNEKLFF. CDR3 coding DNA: TGTGCCAGCAGACTTTCGGGGACAACTAATGAAAAACTGTTTTTT.

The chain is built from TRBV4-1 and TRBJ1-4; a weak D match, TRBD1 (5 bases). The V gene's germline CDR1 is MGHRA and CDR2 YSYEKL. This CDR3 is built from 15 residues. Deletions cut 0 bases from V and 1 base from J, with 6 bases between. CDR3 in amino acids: CASSQEGRTNEKLFF. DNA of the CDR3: TGCGCCAGCAGCCAAGAGGGGCGAACTAATGAAAAACTGTTTTTT.

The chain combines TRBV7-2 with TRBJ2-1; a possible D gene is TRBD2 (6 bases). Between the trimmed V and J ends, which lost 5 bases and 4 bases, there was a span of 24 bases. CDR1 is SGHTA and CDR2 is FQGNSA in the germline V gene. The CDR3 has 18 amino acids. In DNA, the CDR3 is TGTGCCAGCAGCCTCGGGGGACGTCTGAGTCCGGGGTACAATGAGCAGTTCTTC. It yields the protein CASSLGGRLSPGYNEQFF.

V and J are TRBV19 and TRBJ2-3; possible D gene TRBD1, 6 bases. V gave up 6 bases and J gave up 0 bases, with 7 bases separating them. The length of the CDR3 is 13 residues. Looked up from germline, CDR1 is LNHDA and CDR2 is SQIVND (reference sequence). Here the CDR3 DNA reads TGTGCCAGTAGGCAGGGGAGCACAGATACGCAGTATTTT. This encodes CASRQGSTDTQYF.

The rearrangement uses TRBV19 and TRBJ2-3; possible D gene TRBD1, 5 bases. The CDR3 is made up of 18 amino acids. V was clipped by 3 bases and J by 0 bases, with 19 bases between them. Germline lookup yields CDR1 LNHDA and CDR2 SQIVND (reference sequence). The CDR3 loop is CASSIGFGRQTSTDTQYF. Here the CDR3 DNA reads TGTGCCAGTAGTATCGGATTTGGGCGACAGACTAGCACAGATACGCAGTATTTT.

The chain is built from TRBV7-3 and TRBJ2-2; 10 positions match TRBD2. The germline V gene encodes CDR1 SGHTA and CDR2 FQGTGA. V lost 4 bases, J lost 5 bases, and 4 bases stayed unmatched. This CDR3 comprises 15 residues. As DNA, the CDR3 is TGTGCCAGCAGCTCGAATAGCGGGGGGACCGGGGAGCTGTTTTTT. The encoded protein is CASSSNSGGTGELFF.

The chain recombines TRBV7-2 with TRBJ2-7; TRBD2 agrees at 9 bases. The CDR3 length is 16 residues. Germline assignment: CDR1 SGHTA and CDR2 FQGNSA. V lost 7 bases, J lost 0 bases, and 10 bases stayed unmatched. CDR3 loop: CASKISGGDSSYEQYF. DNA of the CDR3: TGTGCCAGCAAGATTAGCGGGGGCGATAGCTCCTACGAGCAGTACTTC.

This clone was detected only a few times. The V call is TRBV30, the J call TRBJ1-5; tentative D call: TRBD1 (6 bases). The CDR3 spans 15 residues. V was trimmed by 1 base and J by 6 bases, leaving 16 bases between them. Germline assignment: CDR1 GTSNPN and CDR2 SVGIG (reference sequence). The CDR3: CAWSDPGVRVQPQHF. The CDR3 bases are TGTGCCTGGAGTGATCCAGGGGTAAGGGTTCAGCCCCAGCATTTT.

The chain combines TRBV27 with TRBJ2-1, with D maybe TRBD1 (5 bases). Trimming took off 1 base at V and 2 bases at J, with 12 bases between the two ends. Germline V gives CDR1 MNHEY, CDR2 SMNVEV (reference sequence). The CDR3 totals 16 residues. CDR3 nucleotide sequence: TGTGCCAGCAGTTTATTGGGGCCCCGCGCCTACAATGAGCAGTTCTTC. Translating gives CASSLLGPRAYNEQFF.

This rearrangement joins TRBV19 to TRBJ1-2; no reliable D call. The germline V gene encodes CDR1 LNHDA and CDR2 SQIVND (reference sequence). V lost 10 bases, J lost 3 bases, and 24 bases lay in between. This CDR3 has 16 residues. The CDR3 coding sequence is TGTGCCACTACCCCCTTCGGGGTGTTCCCCTACTATGGCTACACCTTC. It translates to CATTPFGVFPYYGYTF.